The 22 T cell receptor beta chains presented below share a single source sample, sequenced in a study of blood T cell repertoires in COVID-19. The table came from immunoSEQ multiplex PCR; TCRdb's copy has only in-frame clones and leaves some out. The sample holds over 250,000 clones, 85% seen once. Input material: peripheral blood. All receptors come from a human donor in a cohort sampled during active COVID-19.

The genes are TRBV7-2 and TRBJ2-5; D uncertain. CDR1 SGHTA and CDR2 FQGNSA come from the germline V gene. V shed 0 bases and J shed 1 base, with 6 bases lying between them. The CDR3 totals 14 residues. The CDR3 sequence: CASSLAPLQETQYF. CDR3 sequence (DNA): TGTGCCAGCAGCTTAGCTCCCCTCCAAGAGACCCAGTACTTC.

In this sample, this clone turned up once. This sequence joins TRBV27 and TRBJ2-1; 8 nucleotides match TRBD2. The CDR3 runs 16 residues. Trimming cost V 6 bases and J 0 bases; bases outside gene matches: 7. Germline V CDR1 and CDR2: MNHEY, SMNVEV (reference sequence). CDR3 sequence: CASSPRGGSSYNEQFF. CDR3 bases: TGTGCCAGCAGCCCCCGGGGGGGGAGCTCCTACAATGAGCAGTTCTTC.

This rearrangement joins TRBV7-3 to TRBJ2-2; D not resolved. Germline V gene sequence: CDR1 SGHTA, CDR2 FQGTGA. This CDR3 comprises 14 residues. With 1 base removed from V and 1 base from J, the gap between germline ends came to 4 bases. This CDR3 reads CASSLNRNTGELFF. DNA of the CDR3: TGTGCCAGCAGCTTAAATCGGAACACCGGGGAGCTGTTTTTT.

The chain has TRBV18 and TRBJ1-1, with D unclear. CDR1 is KGHSH, CDR2 LQKENI, per germline. There are 12 residues in the CDR3. Trimming pared 4 bases from V and 11 bases from J, leaving 14 bases between. CDR3 sequence reads: CASSLTQDEAFF. In nucleotides, the CDR3 is TGTGCCAGCTCACTGACCCAGGATGAGGCTTTCTTT.

About this clone: Sequence at one end of the junction differs from germline and may be a read error. This chain connects TRBV4-2 to TRBJ1-1; the D is unclear. Germline values: CDR1 LGHNA, CDR2 YNFKEQ. CDR3 length equals 11 residues. CDR3 coding DNA: TGTGCCAGCAGCCAAAACACCGAAGCTTTCTTT. Translated: CASSQNTEAFF.

V is TRBV5-6 and J is TRBJ2-7; TRBD1 might be the D (6 bases). V was shortened by 1 base and J by 3 bases, with 14 bases between the two germline ends. From germline, CDR1 is SGHDT and CDR2 YYEEEE. This CDR3 contains 15 residues. CDR3 region: CASSLYSGVRYEQYF. CDR3 bases: TGTGCCAGCAGCTTGTATTCAGGGGTTCGCTACGAGCAGTACTTC.

The V and J genes are TRBV6-5 and TRBJ2-1, with TRBD2 identical over 11 bases. The CDR3 is 15 amino acids. The germline CDR1 and CDR2 sequences are MNHEY and SVGAGI. V lost 6 bases, J lost 8 bases, and 9 bases stayed unmatched. The CDR3 protein is CASRILAGDPDEQFF. CDR3 nucleotide sequence: TGTGCCAGCAGGATACTAGCGGGAGATCCCGATGAGCAGTTCTTC.

As DNA, the CDR3 is TGTGCCAGCAGCGTAGGGGCAGGGATGGAGGGGCAGCCCCAGCATTTT. This codes for CASSVGAGMEGQPQHF. This rearrangement joins TRBV9 to TRBJ1-5; D possibly corresponds to TRBD1 (5 bases). The CDR3 is 16 amino acids. V was trimmed by 0 bases and J by 7 bases, leaving 17 bases between them. CDR1 and CDR2 from the germline V gene are SGDLS and YYNGEE.

The V gene is TRBV3-1 (or the pseudogene TRBV3-2), the J gene TRBJ1-4; TRBD1 matches at 8 bases. The V and J ends lost 1 base and 2 bases, in that order; junction bases with no gene match: 6. CDR1 is LGHDT, CDR2 YNNKEL, per germline (reference sequence). CDR3 size: 17 residues. CDR3 in amino acids: CASSQATWDRTNEKLFF. The CDR3, as DNA: TGTGCCAGCAGCCAAGCAACCTGGGACAGGACTAATGAAAAACTGTTTTTT.

V and J are TRBV6-2 or TRBV6-3 and TRBJ2-1; D unclear. The CDR3 length is 12 residues. Trimming shortened V by 3 bases and J by 8 bases, and 8 bases separated the two germline ends. The germline V gene encodes CDR1 MNHEY and CDR2 SVGEGT. DNA for the CDR3: TGTGCCAGCAGTTATTCACTCCATGAGCAGTTCTTC. As protein: CASSYSLHEQFF.

The chain recombines TRBV11-2 with TRBJ2-7, with D maybe TRBD2 (6 bases). The CDR3 runs 14 residues. Trimming took 3 bases from V and 5 from J, leaving 14 bases between them. Looked up from germline, CDR1 is SGHAT and CDR2 is FQNNGV. The CDR3: CASSFTGLTNEQYF. CDR3 in DNA: TGTGCCAGCAGCTTCACAGGACTAACGAACGAGCAGTACTTC.

The gene calls are TRBV3-1 (or the pseudogene TRBV3-2) and TRBJ1-6; TRBD1 might be the D (6 bases). Germline V gives CDR1 LGHDT, CDR2 YNNKEL (reference sequence). The CDR3 sequence is 14 residues long. V lost 6 bases to trimming and J lost 5 bases, with 11 bases between them. CDR3 protein: CASSRRQDNSPLHF. CDR3 DNA: TGTGCCAGCAGTCGCAGACAGGATAATTCACCCCTCCACTTT.

The chain links TRBV7-6 to TRBJ2-7; 9 nucleotides agree with TRBD2. The CDR3 length is 16 residues. The V segment lost 5 bases and the J segment 1 base; nucleotides outside the gene matches: 9. Germline loops: CDR1 SGHVS, CDR2 FNYEAQ. In DNA form, the CDR3 reads TGTGCCAGCAGCCCTGTACTAGCGGGTCTGTCCTACGAGCAGTACTTC. Its translation: CASSPVLAGLSYEQYF.

This clone was counted only a few times. The chain is built from TRBV6-2 or TRBV6-3 and TRBJ2-1; 8 bases match TRBD2. V lost 5 bases and J lost 8; bases outside the gene matches: 11. Germline lookup yields CDR1 MNHEY and CDR2 SVGEGT. This CDR3 has 15 residues. The CDR3 coding sequence is TGTGCCAGCAGTGCCCCTGGCGGGAGGTTTTATGAGCAGTTCTTC. Translated: CASSAPGGRFYEQFF.

This chain connects TRBV5-4 to TRBJ2-7; no firm D call. The CDR3 extends over 12 amino acids. Germline CDR1 reads SGHNT; CDR2 reads YYREEE (reference sequence). The V end lost 5 bases, the J end lost 5 bases, and 11 bases lay between the germline ends. CDR3 sequence reads: CASRSHLNEQYF. The DNA for the CDR3 is TGTGCCAGCAGGAGCCATTTAAACGAGCAGTACTTC.

This chain joins TRBV29-1 and TRBJ1-1, with D uncertain. V lost 4 bases to trimming and J lost 3 bases, with 9 bases between them. This CDR3 comprises 12 residues. Per the germline V gene, CDR1 is SQVTM and CDR2 is ANQGSEA. The chain's CDR3 is CSVGRRDTEAFF. CDR3 nucleotide sequence: TGCAGCGTTGGGAGGAGAGACACTGAAGCTTTCTTT.

The sample holds a few counts of this clone. The J gene is TRBJ1-6, the V gene TRBV10-1; D unclear. Germline CDR1 reads WNHNN; CDR2 reads SYGVQD (reference sequence). The CDR3 contains 13 residues. The ends were cut back, 5 bases at V and 5 bases at J, with 7 bases in the middle. CDR3 sequence: CASSWRDNSPLHF. DNA for the CDR3: TGCGCCAGCAGTTGGAGGGATAATTCACCCCTCCACTTT.

This sequence joins TRBV6-5 and TRBJ2-3; TRBD1 matches at 8 bases. CDR3 length: 14 residues. Germline CDR1 reads MNHEY; CDR2 reads SVGAGI. J was trimmed by 1 base and V by 11 bases; bases with no gene match: 8. The CDR3 region is CAATRGRGTDTQYF. CDR3 in DNA: TGTGCCGCAACCAGGGGGCGCGGCACAGATACGCAGTATTTT.

Here the CDR3 reads CARKVPLYPHYNDLTGEQFF. The CDR3 bases are TGTGCCAGGAAGGTCCCGTTATACCCGCACTACAACGATCTGACCGGCGAGCAGTTCTTC. The chain is built from TRBV6-4 and TRBJ2-1; D not certain. Germline V gene data show CDR1 as MRHNA and CDR2 as SNTAGT. Trimming took off 9 bases at V and 10 bases at J, with 40 bases between the two ends. This CDR3 is built from 20 residues.

V is TRBV2 and J is TRBJ1-2, with 9 positions matching TRBD1. The V gene's germline CDR1 is SNHLY and CDR2 FYNNEI. This CDR3 contains 13 residues. V was pared by 6 bases and J by 8 bases, with 7 bases of the junction left unmatched. CDR3 loop: CASRLKTGGGYTF. As DNA, the CDR3 is TGTGCCAGCAGGCTAAAGACAGGGGGAGGCTACACCTTC.

This clone was observed a handful of times. This chain uses TRBV9 with TRBJ1-3; 9 positions agree with TRBD1. Germline V gene lookup returns CDR1 SGDLS and CDR2 YYNGEE. The V segment lost 0 bases and the J segment 9 bases; nucleotides outside the gene matches: 10. This CDR3 has 16 residues. The CDR3 spells CASSVAGDRAGGTIYF. CDR3 in DNA: TGTGCCAGCAGCGTAGCTGGGGACAGGGCCGGGGGCACCATATATTTT. Full variable domain (missing parts from reference TRBV9 and TRBJ1-3): DSGVTQTPKHLITATGQRVTLRCSPRSGDLSVYWYQQSLDQGLQFLIQYYNGEERAKGNILERFSAQQFPDLHSELNLSSLELGDSALYFCASSVAGDRAGGTIYFGEGSWLTVV.

This chain joins TRBV10-2 and TRBJ2-7, with 9 bases fitting TRBD1. The length of the CDR3 is 15 residues. CDR1 is WSHSY and CDR2 is SAAADI in the germline V gene. J lost 2 bases, V lost 6 bases, and 8 bases had no gene match. The CDR3 DNA is TGCGCCAGCAGAGAACAGGGGGCCCTGACCTACGAGCAGTACTTC. This gives the protein CASREQGALTYEQYF.